One and the same sample provided the 8 T cell receptor beta chains below, sequenced in a study of T cell responses to AZD1222 COVID-19 vaccine. Clones were sequenced by immunoSEQ multiplex PCR, and TCRdb holds only the in-frame ones, with some missing. The sample has 150,000 to 200,000 clones; 94% are singletons. The specimen comprised peripheral blood, sampled on day 0 of AZD1222 vaccination. These receptors came from an adult in good health.

The rearrangement uses TRBV15 and TRBJ2-1; maybe TRBD2 (6 bases). V was trimmed by 8 bases and J by 0 bases, leaving 14 bases between them. CDR1 LNHNV and CDR2 YYDKDF come from the germline V gene (reference sequence). The CDR3 totals 15 residues. In DNA, the CDR3 is TGTGCCACCTCGGGGGACGCGAGCTCCTACAATGAGCAGTTCTTC. Protein sequence: CATSGDASSYNEQFF.

The CDR3 region is CASSSRVGQGREKLFF. CDR3 coding DNA: TGTGCCAGCTCGTCCCGGGTTGGACAGGGCCGGGAAAAACTGTTTTTT. The V and J genes are TRBV18 and TRBJ1-4, with TRBD1 matching 8 bases. The junction had 14 bases not matched to a gene; V was cut back by 6 bases and J by 8 bases. The CDR3 extends over 16 amino acids. Germline CDR1 KGHSH, CDR2 LQKENI.

The gene calls are TRBV27 and TRBJ2-7; 8 positions match TRBD2. The V gene's germline CDR1 is MNHEY and CDR2 SMNVEV (reference sequence). The CDR3 spans 15 residues. With V trimmed by 2 bases and J by 2 bases, 5 bases remained unmatched. CDR3 DNA sequence: TGTGCCAGCAGTTTACGCCTAGCGGGTACCTACGAGCAGTACTTC. It specifies CASSLRLAGTYEQYF.

This chain links TRBV6-1 with TRBJ1-2; D is unresolved. Germline V gene data show CDR1 as MNHNS and CDR2 as SASEGT. Trimming took 0 bases from V and 5 from J, leaving 10 bases between them. The CDR3 loop spans 14 amino acids. The CDR3 nucleotides are TGTGCCAGCAGTGAAGCCCCCAGGCCTTATGGCTACACCTTC. Translating gives CASSEAPRPYGYTF.

This chain links TRBV11-2 with TRBJ1-2; D uncertain. V lost 1 base, J lost 7 bases, and 16 bases lay in between. This CDR3 is 15 amino acids long. CDR1 and CDR2 (germline): SGHAT, FQNNGV. The CDR3 is CASSLVRGSARGYTF. The DNA of the CDR3 is TGTGCCAGCAGCTTAGTTCGGGGTTCCGCGCGTGGCTACACCTTC.

The rearrangement links TRBV29-1 to TRBJ1-3; no definite D call. V was trimmed by 4 bases and J by 2 bases, leaving 12 bases between them. The CDR3 runs to 14 residues. Germline CDR1 SQVTM, CDR2 ANQGSEA. In nucleotides, the CDR3 is TGCAGCGTTGCCCTAACAGAAACTGGAAACACCATATATTTT. Translating gives CSVALTETGNTIYF.

This chain uses TRBV2 with TRBJ1-5; D is perhaps TRBD1 (5 bases). Germline V gene sequence: CDR1 SNHLY, CDR2 FYNNEI. Trimming took 6 bases from V and 1 from J, leaving 10 bases between them. CDR3 length: 14 residues. In nucleotides, the CDR3 is TGTGCCAGCAGATCCCGACAGAGCAATCAGCCCCAGCATTTT. The encoded protein is CASRSRQSNQPQHF. The entire variable domain, with the rest obtained from reference TRBV2 and TRBJ1-5, is as follows: EPEVTQTPSHQVTQMGQEVILRCVPISNHLYFYWYRQILGQKVEFLVSFYNNEISEKSEIFDDQFSVERPDGSNFTLKIRSTKLEDSAMYFCASRSRQSNQPQHFGDGTRLSIL.

The chain carries TRBV28 and TRBJ2-2; the match to TRBD2 covers 9 bases. CDR1 is MDHEN and CDR2 is SYDVKM in the germline V gene. The V and J ends lost 4 bases and 0 bases, in that order; junction bases with no gene match: 6. The CDR3 has 17 amino acids. Written as DNA, the CDR3 is TGTGCCAGCAGTTGGCTAGCGGGGCGTGCGAACACCGGGGAGCTGTTTTTT. Its protein product is CASSWLAGRANTGELFF.